This TCR beta chain was captured in a study of control samples from healthy donors and cancer patients. Germline V gives CDR1 SGHRS, CDR2 YFSETQ. V was trimmed by 2 bases and J by 3 bases, leaving 12 bases between them. This CDR3 region has 15 residues. This clone has a single count. Generated by immunoSEQ multiplex PCR, the TCRdb table keeps only in-frame clones and is missing some. This sample has around 200,000 clones, with 75% to 95% found just once. The sequencing sample was made of blood. The chain carries TRBV5-1 and TRBJ2-1; possibly TRBD1 for D (7 bases). This clonotype originated in a woman under 40 in good health. In DNA form, the CDR3 reads TGCGCCAGCAGCTTTCAGGGGGGATTCTACAATGAGCAGTTCTTC. Translated, it gives CASSFQGGFYNEQFF.